This T cell receptor (beta chain) was recovered during a study of T cells after yellow fever vaccination. Notes on the study in general: The booster response re-showed most primary clones: around 95% CD4, around 90% CD8.

CDR1 is WNHNN and CDR2 is SYGVQD in the germline V gene (reference sequence). The CDR3 covers 14 residues. Trimming removed 0 bases from V and 7 bases from J, with 10 bases in between. As TCR cDNA was made by 5'RACE template switching, a universal primer site and UMIs were added. TCRdb analysed the 5' RACE reads with MiXCR anew, one entry per CDR3 protein. The table has 200,000 to 300,000 distinct CDR3 sequences, about 7% seen once; the top ten hold approximately 1%. This clonotype showed up many times. Its antigen is undetermined. This chain links TRBV10-1 with TRBJ2-1; D is possibly TRBD1 (5 bases). Material: CD4+ T cells sorted from PBMCs, obtained on the day of the yellow fever booster vaccination. The receptor comes from a man aged 25 to 45 who received the YFV17D yellow fever vaccine. CDR3 coding DNA: TGCGCCAGCAGTGAGTCTAAAGGGGCTAATGAGCAGTTCTTC. Protein: CASSESKGANEQFF.